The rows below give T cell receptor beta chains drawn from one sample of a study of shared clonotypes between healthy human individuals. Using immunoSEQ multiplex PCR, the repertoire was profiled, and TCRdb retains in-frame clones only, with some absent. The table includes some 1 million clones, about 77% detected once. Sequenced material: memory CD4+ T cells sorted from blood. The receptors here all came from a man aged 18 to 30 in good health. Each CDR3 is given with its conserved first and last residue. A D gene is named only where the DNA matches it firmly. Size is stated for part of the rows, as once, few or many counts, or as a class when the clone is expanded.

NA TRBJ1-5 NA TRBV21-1 CASSDRDGDSNQPQHF TGTGCCAGCAGCGACAGGGACGGCGATAGCAATCAGCCCCAGCATTTT
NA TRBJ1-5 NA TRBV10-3 CAISESGGRQPQHF TGTGCCATCAGTGAGTCAGGGGGACGGCAGCCCCAGCATTTT
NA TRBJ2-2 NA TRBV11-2 CASSPPGRNTGELFF TGTGCCAGCAGCCCCCCGGGGAGGAACACCGGGGAGCTGTTTTTT
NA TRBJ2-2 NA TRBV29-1 CSANASYRSCGNTGELFF TGCAGCGCTAACGCGTCCTACAGGAGCTGCGGGAACACCGGGGAGCTGTTTTTT
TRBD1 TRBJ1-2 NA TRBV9 CASSRTGIGGYTF TGTGCCAGCAGCAGGACAGGGATAGGGGGCTACACCTTC
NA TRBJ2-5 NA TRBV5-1 CASSQGRGTIQETQYF TGCGCCAGCAGCCAGGGACGGGGCACTATACAAGAGACCCAGTACTTC
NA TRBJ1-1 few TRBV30 CAWSVRRNTEAFF TGTGCCTGGAGTGTACGTAGGAACACTGAAGCTTTCTTT
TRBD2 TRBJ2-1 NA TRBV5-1 CASSLTSGRVENEQFF TGCGCCAGCAGCTTGACTAGCGGGAGGGTAGAGAATGAGCAGTTCTTC
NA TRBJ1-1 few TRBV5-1 CASTDTMNTEAFF TGCGCCAGCACAGACACCATGAACACTGAAGCTTTCTTT
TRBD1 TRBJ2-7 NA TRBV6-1 CASTPSTGKSYEQYF TGTGCCAGCACTCCATCGACAGGGAAATCCTACGAGCAGTACTTC